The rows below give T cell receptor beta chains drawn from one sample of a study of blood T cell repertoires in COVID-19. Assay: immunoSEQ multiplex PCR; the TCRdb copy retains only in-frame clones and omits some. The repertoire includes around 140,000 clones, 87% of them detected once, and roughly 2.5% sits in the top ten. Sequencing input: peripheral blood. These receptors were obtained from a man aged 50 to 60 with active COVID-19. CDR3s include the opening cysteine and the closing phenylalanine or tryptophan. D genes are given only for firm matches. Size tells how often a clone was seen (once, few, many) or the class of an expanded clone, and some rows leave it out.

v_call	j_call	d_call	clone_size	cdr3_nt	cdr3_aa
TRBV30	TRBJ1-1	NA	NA	TGTGCCGCCAAAACCGATCAGACTGAAGCTTTCTTT	CAAKTDQTEAFF
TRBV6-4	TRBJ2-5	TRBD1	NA	TGTGCCAGCAGCCCGACAGGGCGAGGAGAGACCCAGTACTTC	CASSPTGRGETQYF
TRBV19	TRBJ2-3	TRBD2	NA	TGTGCCAGTAGTCGGCGGGGGGTGACAGATACGCAGTATTTT	CASSRRGVTDTQYF
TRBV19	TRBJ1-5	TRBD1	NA	TGTGCCAGTAGTCAATACAGGGGACAGGGGACGCAGCCCCAGCATTTT	CASSQYRGQGTQPQHF
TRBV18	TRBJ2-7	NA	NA	TGTGCCAGCTCACCACCGTACCAGTCCTACGAGCAGTACTTC	CASSPPYQSYEQYF
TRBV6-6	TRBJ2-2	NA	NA	TGTGCCAGCAGTTCCCTCGTCGGGGAGCTGTTTTTT	CASSSLVGELFF
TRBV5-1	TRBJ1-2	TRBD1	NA	TGCGCCAGCAGCTTGGGGGGACAGGTTATATATGGCTACACCTTC	CASSLGGQVIYGYTF
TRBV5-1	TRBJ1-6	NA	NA	TGCGCCAGCAGCTTGCCAGGGTGGCCTTCACCCCTCCACTTT	CASSLPGWPSPLHF
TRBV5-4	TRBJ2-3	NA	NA	TGTGCCAGCAGCTTGTATAGCCCCCCCGGTACGCAGTATTTT	CASSLYSPPGTQYF
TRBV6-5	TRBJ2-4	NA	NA	TGTGCCAGCAGTTACGGACAATTAGCCAAAAACATTCAGTACTTC	CASSYGQLAKNIQYF
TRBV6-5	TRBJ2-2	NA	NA	TGTGCCAGCAAACGCTCAGAGAACACCGGGGAGCTGTTTTTT	CASKRSENTGELFF
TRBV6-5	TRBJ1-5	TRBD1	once	TGTGCCAGCAGCAGACAGGGAAAGGCCGTTCAGCCCCAGCATTTT	CASSRQGKAVQPQHF
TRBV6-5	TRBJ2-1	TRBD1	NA	TGTGCCAGCATCAGGGGACAGGGGGCCAGTGAGCAGTTCTTC	CASIRGQGASEQFF
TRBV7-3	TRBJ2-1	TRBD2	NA	TGTGCCAGCAGCTCCGGACTAGCTTACAATGAGCAGTTCTTC	CASSSGLAYNEQFF
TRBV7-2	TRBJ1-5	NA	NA	TGTGCCAGCAGCGGCAGGCATAGCAATCAGCCCCAGCATTTT	CASSGRHSNQPQHF
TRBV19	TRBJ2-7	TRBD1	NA	TGTGCCAGTCGGGACAGGGGATACGAGCAGTACTTC	CASRDRGYEQYF
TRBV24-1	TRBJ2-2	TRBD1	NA	TGTGCCACCAGTTACGGGACAGGGGGCAACACCGGGGAGCTGTTTTTT	CATSYGTGGNTGELFF
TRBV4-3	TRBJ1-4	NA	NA	TGCGCCAGCAGCCAGGGAACAGGCGCAACTAATGAAAAACTGTTTTTT	CASSQGTGATNEKLFF
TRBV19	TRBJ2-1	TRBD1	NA	TGTGCCAGTAGTACCACAGGGACAGGGACTCCTGAGCAGTTCTTC	CASSTTGTGTPEQFF
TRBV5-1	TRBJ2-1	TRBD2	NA	TGCGCCAGCAGCGGAGGGACTAGCGGGGGGGCTAGTGAGCAGTTCTTC	CASSGGTSGGASEQFF
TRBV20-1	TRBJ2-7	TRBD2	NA	TGCAGTGCTAGTGGTAGCGGGGGGGTAGAGCAGTACTTC	CSASGSGGVEQYF
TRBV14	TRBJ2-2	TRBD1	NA	TGTGCCAGCAGCTTAATCCGCCGTAGGGGGCGGGACACCGGGGAGCTGTTTTTT	CASSLIRRRGRDTGELFF
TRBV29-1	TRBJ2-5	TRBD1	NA	TGCAGCGTTGCAGGGGGAGAGACCCAGTACTTC	CSVAGGETQYF
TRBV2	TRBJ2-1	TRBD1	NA	TGTGCCAGCATTTTAGGGACAGGGGGAAACATTGAGCAGTTCTTC	CASILGTGGNIEQFF
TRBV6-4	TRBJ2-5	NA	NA	TGTGCCAGCTCACTGGAGGGGAGTTTTTACGAGACCCAGTACTTC	CASSLEGSFYETQYF
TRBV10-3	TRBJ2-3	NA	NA	TGTGCCATCAGTGGGGGGGGACAAGAAATCACAGATACGCAGTATTTT	CAISGGGQEITDTQYF
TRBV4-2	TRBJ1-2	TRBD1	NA	TGTGCCAGCAGCCTACCCGGGACAGACTATGGCTACACCTTC	CASSLPGTDYGYTF
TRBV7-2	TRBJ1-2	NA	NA	TGTGCCAGCAGCTTACCAGGGGCCTTCCTCTATGGCTACACCTTC	CASSLPGAFLYGYTF
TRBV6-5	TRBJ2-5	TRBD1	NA	TGTGCCAGCAGCCCCGGGACAGGCAGAACAGAGACCCAGTACTTC	CASSPGTGRTETQYF
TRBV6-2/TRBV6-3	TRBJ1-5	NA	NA	TGTGCCAGCAGTTACGGGTTTGGGGGGGGCTTTAGTCAGCCCCAGCATTTT	CASSYGFGGGFSQPQHF
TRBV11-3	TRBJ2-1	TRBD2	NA	TGTGCCAGCAGCTCCCGGACTAGCGGGGGAGCTGAGCAGTTCTTC	CASSSRTSGGAEQFF
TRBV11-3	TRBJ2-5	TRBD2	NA	TGTGCCAGCAGCGTAGGGACTAGCGGGAGCCAAGAGACCCAGTACTTC	CASSVGTSGSQETQYF
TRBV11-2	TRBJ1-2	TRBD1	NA	TGTGCCAGCAGTTCTGGACAGGGAGGTTATGGCTACACCTTC	CASSSGQGGYGYTF
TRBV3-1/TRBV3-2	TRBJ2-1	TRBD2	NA	TGTGCCAGCAGCCAACGAACCTACTCGGGAGGTAAGATAGAGCAGTTCTTC	CASSQRTYSGGKIEQFF
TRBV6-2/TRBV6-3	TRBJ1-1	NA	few	TGTGCCAGCAGTTTAGGACACGTTGGAGCTTTCTTT	CASSLGHVGAFF
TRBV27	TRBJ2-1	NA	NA	TGTGCCAGCAGCTTAGCGCGACTCCCCTACAATGAGCAGTTCTTC	CASSLARLPYNEQFF
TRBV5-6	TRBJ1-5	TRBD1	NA	TGTGCCAGCAGCGTGGGACAGGTGGGCAGCAATCAGCCCCAGCATTTT	CASSVGQVGSNQPQHF
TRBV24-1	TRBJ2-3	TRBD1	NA	TGTGCCACCAGTGAAACCCCCATGACAGGGTGGGGCACAGATACGCAGTATTTT	CATSETPMTGWGTDTQYF
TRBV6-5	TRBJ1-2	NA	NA	TGTGCCAGCAGTTACGGAGGGATCGGAGGCTACACCTTC	CASSYGGIGGYTF
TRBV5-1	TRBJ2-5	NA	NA	TGCGCCAGCAGCTGGGGCACCCAAGAGACCCAGTACTTC	CASSWGTQETQYF
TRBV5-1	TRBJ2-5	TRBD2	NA	TGCGCCAGCAGCCGATCACTAGCGGGGGGAGGAGAGACCCAGTACTTC	CASSRSLAGGGETQYF
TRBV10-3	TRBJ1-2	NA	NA	TGTGCCATCAGTGAGGACCCTACAGGGCCCGCTAACTATGGCTACACCTTC	CAISEDPTGPANYGYTF
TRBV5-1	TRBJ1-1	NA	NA	TGCGCCAGCAGCTTGGAGGGGGAAGCTCTCACTGAAGCTTTCTTT	CASSLEGEALTEAFF
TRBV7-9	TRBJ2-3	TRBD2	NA	TGTGCCAGCAGCTTAAGTACGGGGGGGCGCACAGATACGCAGTATTTT	CASSLSTGGRTDTQYF
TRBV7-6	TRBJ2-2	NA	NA	TGTGCCAGCAGCCCCCGGGCGGGGGCCTCCACCGGGGAGCTGTTTTTT	CASSPRAGASTGELFF
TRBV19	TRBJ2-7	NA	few	TGTGCCAGTAGTTCCCCTCAAAGGACAGTGACTTCCTACGAGCAGTACTTC	CASSSPQRTVTSYEQYF
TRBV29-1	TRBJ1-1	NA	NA	TGCAGCGTTGCGGAGGGTCGCACTGAAGCTTTCTTT	CSVAEGRTEAFF
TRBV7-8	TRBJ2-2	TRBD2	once	TGTGCCAGCATAGGTGGGACTAGGAGAAGCACCGGGGAGCTGTTTTTT	CASIGGTRRSTGELFF
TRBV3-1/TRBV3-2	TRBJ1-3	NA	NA	TGTGCCAGCAGCCAAGGGACAGTGGGAAACACCATATATTTT	CASSQGTVGNTIYF
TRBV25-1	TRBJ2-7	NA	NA	TGTGCCAGCAGTGCACGTAGCGTGAGCTCCTACGAGCAGTACTTC	CASSARSVSSYEQYF
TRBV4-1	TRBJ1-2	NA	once	TGCGCCAGCAGCCAAGACCAGCTAGGCATGGGCTACACCTTC	CASSQDQLGMGYTF
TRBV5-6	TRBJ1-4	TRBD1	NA	TGTGCCAGCAGCTTACTTCGCGGACAGGATTCTTTT	CASSLLRGQDSF
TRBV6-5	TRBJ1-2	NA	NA	TGTGCCAGCAGTTACCAGGGTAGGGGGGGCTACACCTTC	CASSYQGRGGYTF
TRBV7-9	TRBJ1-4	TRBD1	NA	TGTGCCAGCAGCCTAAGGACAGGAGTTAATGAAAAACTGTTTTTT	CASSLRTGVNEKLFF
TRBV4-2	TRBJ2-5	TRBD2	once	TGTGCCAGCAGCCAAGTGGTAGCGGGGGGGCAAGAGACCCAGTACTTC	CASSQVVAGGQETQYF
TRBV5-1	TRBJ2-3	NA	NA	TGCGCCAGCAGCCTGCTGCGGGGTAGCACAGATACACAGTATTTT	CASSLLRGSTDTQYF
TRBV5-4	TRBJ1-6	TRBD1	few	TGTGCCAGCAGCGGACAGGGCTATTCACCCCTCCACTTT	CASSGQGYSPLHF
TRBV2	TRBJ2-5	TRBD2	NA	TGTGCCAGCAGTGGGCTAGCGGGGGGACAGACCCAGTACTTC	CASSGLAGGQTQYF
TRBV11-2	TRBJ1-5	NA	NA	TGTGCCAGCAGCTCCCTAGGCGGGGAGGATCAGCCCCAGCATTTT	CASSSLGGEDQPQHF